Following are 11 T cell receptor beta chains from one sample sequenced in a study of T-cell reconstitution after alpha-beta-depleted transplantation in children. Preparation of the TCRbeta library used unique molecular identifiers. A single record per CDR3 protein comes from TCRdb applying MiXCR to the PCR reads. The data contain some 520,000 distinct CDR3 sequences, around a third of them seen just once; the ten biggest clones take up less than 2.5%. Sequences were derived from PBMCs from the stem cell graft donor, sampled from the stem cell graft. The receptor source for this set is a human donor who donated a stem cell graft to a child with aplastic anemia.

This clonotype was counted only a few times. The chain uses TRBV7-2 and TRBJ2-1; D is unclear. Trimming removed 6 bases from V and 2 bases from J, with 11 bases in between. Germline loops: CDR1 SGHTA, CDR2 FQGNSA. This CDR3 has 14 amino acids. The CDR3 bases are TGTGCCAGCAGACTCGCCCTCACCTACAATGAGCAGTTCTTC. The encoded protein is CASRLALTYNEQFF.

This chain connects TRBV9 to TRBJ1-2, with TRBD1 as a possible D gene (5 bases). The germline gives CDR1 SGDLS, CDR2 YYNGEE. The CDR3 extends over 13 amino acids. With 4 bases removed from V and 4 bases from J, the gap between germline ends came to 11 bases. CDR3 in amino acids: CASSTGPGYGYTF. The CDR3, as DNA: TGTGCCAGCAGCACAGGACCGGGCTATGGCTACACCTTC.

The V and J genes are TRBV18 and TRBJ2-5, with D hard to call. V was pared by 6 bases and J by 2 bases, with 10 bases between. The germline V gene has CDR1 KGHSH and CDR2 LQKENI. CDR3 length: 13 residues. This CDR3 reads CASSGSAQETQYF. The DNA for the CDR3 is TGTGCCAGCTCCGGAAGCGCTCAAGAGACCCAGTACTTC.

This clonotype has only a few counts. The CDR3 sequence is CASSYLAGVFNEQFF. In DNA form, the CDR3 reads TGTGCCAGCAGTTATCTAGCGGGAGTGTTTAATGAGCAGTTCTTC. This sequence joins TRBV6-2 or TRBV6-3 and TRBJ2-1; 10 nucleotides match TRBD2. V lost 3 bases, J lost 7 bases, and 6 bases stayed unmatched. The germline CDR1 and CDR2 sequences are MNHEY and SVGEGT. The CDR3 extends over 15 amino acids.

This clonotype was picked up a small number of times. This chain links TRBV20-1 with TRBJ1-1; the match to TRBD1 covers 7 bases. J lost 6 bases, V lost 6 bases, and 7 bases had no gene match. Germline CDR1 reads DFQATT; CDR2 reads SNEGSKA (reference sequence). The CDR3 length is 12 residues. CDR3 bases: TGCAGTGCAAGACAGGGTCTCCCTGAAGCTTTCTTT. Its protein product is CSARQGLPEAFF.

CDR3 loop: CSVEDSGRLAIRTDTQYF. The CDR3, as DNA: TGCAGCGTTGAAGACTCAGGACGACTAGCGATCCGCACAGATACGCAGTATTTT. The chain has TRBV29-1 and TRBJ2-3; 8 positions agree with TRBD2. The CDR3 totals 18 residues. The V gene end was trimmed by 0 bases and the J gene end by 1 base; junction bases not matched to a gene: 12. Per the germline V gene, CDR1 is SQVTM and CDR2 is ANQGSEA.

This clonotype was detected a few times. The chain recombines TRBV9 with TRBJ1-1; D not certain. Per germline, CDR1 SGDLS and CDR2 YYNGEE. V shed 3 bases and J shed 0 bases, with 9 bases lying between them. The CDR3 covers 14 residues. CDR3 coding DNA: TGTGCCAGCAGCGCAAAATTCCTGAACACTGAAGCTTTCTTT. This encodes CASSAKFLNTEAFF.

To note about this clonotype: This CDR3 is missing its conserved last phenylalanine or tryptophan, likely due to a read error. The J gene is TRBJ2-1, the V gene TRBV20-1, with a weak D call TRBD2 (5 bases). The length of the CDR3 is 12 residues. V was trimmed by 6 bases and J by 4 bases, leaving 10 bases between them. Germline loops: CDR1 DFQATT, CDR2 SNEGSKA (reference sequence). As DNA, the CDR3 is TGCAGTGCCGTCTCGGGGTACAATGAGCAGTTCTCC. It codes for CSAVSGYNEQFS.

This chain uses TRBV6-4 with TRBJ2-3, with 12 bases identical to TRBD2. Germline loops: CDR1 MRHNA, CDR2 SNTAGT. Trimming took 3 bases from V and 0 from J; bases not matched to a gene: 1. The CDR3 has 16 amino acids. The CDR3 region is CASSELAGGSTDTQYF. The CDR3 DNA reads as TGTGCCAGCAGTGAGCTAGCGGGAGGGAGCACAGATACGCAGTATTTT.

The CDR3 protein is CASSLTGTAGGGYTF. In DNA form, the CDR3 reads TGTGCCAGCAGTTTGACGGGGACGGCGGGGGGAGGCTACACCTTC. V usage is TRBV12-3 or TRBV12-4 and J usage is TRBJ1-2, with D perhaps matching TRBD1 (5 bases). Trimming cost V 3 bases and J 8 bases, with 19 bases left between them. CDR3 length: 15 amino acids.

This clonotype was seen more than once but under ten times. This chain uses TRBV20-1 with TRBJ2-1; the D is unclear. Trimming took 3 bases from V and 4 from J, leaving 13 bases between them. This CDR3 is 14 amino acids long. The germline V gene has CDR1 DFQATT and CDR2 SNEGSKA (reference sequence). The CDR3 protein is CSARKGTTYNEQFF. The CDR3 DNA reads as TGCAGTGCTAGGAAGGGAACGACTTACAATGAGCAGTTCTTC.